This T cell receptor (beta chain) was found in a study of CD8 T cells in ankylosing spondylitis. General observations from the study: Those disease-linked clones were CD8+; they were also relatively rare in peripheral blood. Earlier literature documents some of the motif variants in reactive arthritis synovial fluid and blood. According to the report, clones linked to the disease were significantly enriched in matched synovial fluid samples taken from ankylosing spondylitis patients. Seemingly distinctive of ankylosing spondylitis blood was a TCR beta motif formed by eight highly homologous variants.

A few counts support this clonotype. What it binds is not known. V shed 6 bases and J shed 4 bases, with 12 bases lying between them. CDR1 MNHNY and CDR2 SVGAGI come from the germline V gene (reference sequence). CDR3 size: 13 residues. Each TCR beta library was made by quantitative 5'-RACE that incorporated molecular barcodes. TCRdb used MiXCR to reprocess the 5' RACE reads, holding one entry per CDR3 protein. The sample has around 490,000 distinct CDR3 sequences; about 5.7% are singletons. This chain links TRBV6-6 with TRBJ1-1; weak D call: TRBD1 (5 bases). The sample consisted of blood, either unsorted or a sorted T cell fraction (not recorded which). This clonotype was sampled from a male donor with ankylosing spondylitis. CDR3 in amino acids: CASSYGGLTEAFF. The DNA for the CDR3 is TGTGCCAGCAGCTACGGGGGTCTCACTGAAGCTTTCTTT.